Listed below are T cell receptor beta chains from one sample, sequenced in a study of T-cell reconstitution after alpha-beta-depleted transplantation in children. TCRdb passed the PCR reads through MiXCR, listing each CDR3 protein once. The sample holds some 550,000 distinct CDR3 sequences, about 21% seen once. Sample: PBMCs, mostly from graft donor cells, taken 360 days after TCRalphabeta/CD19-depleted stem cell transplant. These receptors originate from a boy younger than two who had a stem cell transplant for acute myeloid leukemia, so the T cells may come from the graft donor. Both conserved end residues are part of each CDR3. A D gene is named only where the DNA matches it firmly. The size entry is marked missing in some rows and otherwise reads once, few, many or a size class.

J gene	D gene	V gene	CDR3 length	clone size	CDR3 protein	CDR3 DNA
TRBJ1-1	NA	TRBV12-3/TRBV12-4	13	few	CASSLSAVAEAFF	TGTGCCAGCAGTTTATCGGCGGTGGCGGAAGCTTTCTTT
TRBJ2-3	TRBD2	TRBV4-2	18	NA	CASSPRLAGGLSTDTQYF	TGTGCCAGCAGCCCCCGACTAGCGGGGGGGCTTAGCACAGATACGCAGTATTTT
TRBJ2-6	NA	TRBV2	16	many	CASSDPGSGGANVLTF	TGTGCCAGCAGCGATCCGGGGTCGGGAGGGGCCAACGTCCTGACTTTC
TRBJ2-1	TRBD1	TRBV19	16	few	CASTPRGIRSYNEQFF	TGTGCCAGTACTCCCAGGGGGATCCGCTCCTACAATGAGCAGTTCTTC
TRBJ1-5	NA	TRBV29-1	13	many	CSVDEGTHQPQHF	TGCAGCGTTGACGAGGGGACCCATCAGCCCCAGCATTTT
TRBJ2-3	NA	TRBV7-9	9	few	CASPDTQYF	TGTGCCAGCCCCGATACGCAGTATTTT
TRBJ2-3	TRBD2	TRBV7-2	15	NA	CASFPGTRFRDMQYF	TGTGCCAGCTTTCCGGGGACTAGGTTTCGGGATATGCAGTATTTT
TRBJ2-4	TRBD1	TRBV6-1	15	NA	CASSTRTGHKDIQYF	TGTGCCAGCAGTACCCGGACAGGGCATAAGGACATTCAGTACTTC
TRBJ1-2	TRBD1	TRBV12-3/TRBV12-4	17	NA	CASSPRGRGPSNYGYTF	TGTGCCAGCAGCCCTCGGGGCAGGGGGCCGAGTAACTATGGCTACACCTTC
TRBJ2-5	NA	TRBV4-3	15	NA	CASTESGDLQETQYF	TGCGCCAGCACAGAATCAGGCGATCTTCAAGAGACCCAGTACTTC
TRBJ1-4	TRBD1	TRBV29-1	13	many	CSVGDSSNEKLFF	TGCAGCGTTGGGGACAGTTCTAATGAAAAACTGTTTTTT
TRBJ1-1	TRBD1	TRBV20-1	15	few	CSAPTQGARDTEAFF	TGCAGTGCTCCTACGCAGGGGGCGCGGGACACTGAAGCTTTCTTT
TRBJ2-3	NA	TRBV6-6	11	many	CASRAGYTQYF	TGTGCCAGCAGGGCTGGGTATACGCAGTATTTT
TRBJ2-1	NA	TRBV6-5	16	many	CASSYRGGASYDEQFF	TGTGCCAGCAGTTACAGAGGGGGGGCGTCGTATGATGAGCAGTTCTTC
TRBJ2-1	NA	TRBV24-1	16	NA	CATSDLRGGRGNEQFF	TGTGCCACCAGTGATTTACGAGGGGGAAGAGGCAATGAGCAGTTCTTC
TRBJ2-5	NA	TRBV12-3/TRBV12-4	14	many	CASSLARARETQYF	TGTGCCAGCAGCTTGGCGAGAGCCCGTGAGACCCAGTACTTC
TRBJ2-7	NA	TRBV12-3/TRBV12-4	16	many	CASSFSGSPLPLEQYF	TGTGCCAGCAGTTTCTCGGGCAGTCCTCTACCGCTCGAGCAGTACTTC
TRBJ2-2	TRBD1	TRBV24-1	17	NA	CATSDARQGQATGELFF	TGTGCCACCAGTGATGCTAGACAGGGACAAGCGACCGGGGAGCTGTTTTTT
TRBJ1-5	NA	TRBV29-1	14	NA	CSVAGEGSNQPQHF	TGCAGCGTTGCGGGGGAGGGTAGCAATCAGCCCCAGCATTTT
TRBJ2-1	TRBD2	TRBV5-5	15	many	CASSHVAGVGNEQFF	TGTGCCAGCAGCCACGTAGCGGGGGTGGGCAATGAGCAGTTCTTC
TRBJ2-5	TRBD1	TRBV7-9	13	many	CASSWTGQETQYF	TGTGCCAGCAGCTGGACAGGGCAAGAGACCCAGTACTTC
TRBJ1-1	NA	TRBV20-1	12	NA	CSALRGNTEAFF	TGCAGTGCCCTCCGGGGGAACACTGAAGCTTTCTTT
TRBJ2-5	NA	TRBV5-5	13	many	CASSSGVGETQYF	TGTGCCAGCAGCTCGGGAGTCGGGGAGACCCAGTACTTC
TRBJ1-1	NA	TRBV6-5	16	NA	CASSYMTGRMNTEAFF	TGTGCCAGCAGTTACATGACAGGAAGAATGAACACTGAAGCTTTCTTT
TRBJ2-1	NA	TRBV7-9	13	many	CASSPYLGGGSFF	TGTGCCAGCAGCCCCTATCTGGGCGGCGGTTCGTTCTTC
TRBJ2-3	TRBD2	TRBV7-2	15	NA	CASSPREGSSDTQYF	TGTGCCAGCAGCCCCAGGGAGGGGAGCTCAGATACGCAGTATTTT
TRBJ2-4	NA	TRBV6-2/TRBV6-3	20	few	CASSYVAAQLIDLAKNIQYF	TGTGCCAGCAGTTACGTGGCAGCCCAGCTAATTGACCTAGCCAAAAACATTCAGTACTTC
TRBJ2-2	NA	TRBV29-1	11	many	CSVVLTGELFF	TGCAGCGTTGTCCTCACCGGGGAGCTGTTTTTT
TRBJ2-1	NA	TRBV27	14	once	CASSTYRVNNEQFF	TGTGCCAGCAGTACGTACAGGGTAAACAATGAGCAGTTCTTC
TRBJ2-2	TRBD1	TRBV9	16	NA	CASSGGTGVSTGELFF	TGTGCCAGCAGCGGAGGGACAGGGGTCTCTACCGGGGAGCTGTTTTTT
TRBJ2-2	NA	TRBV20-1	13	NA	CSAPGRDTGELFF	TGCAGTGCTCCAGGGCGAGACACCGGGGAGCTGTTTTTT
TRBJ2-2	TRBD2	TRBV20-1	14	NA	CSALAGTGTGELFF	TGCAGTGCTTTAGCGGGGACGGGCACCGGGGAGCTGTTTTTT
TRBJ2-3	TRBD2	TRBV6-5	17	few	CASSPPRRRGEKDTQYF	TGTGCCAGCAGCCCCCCGCGCCGCCGGGGGGAAAAGGATACGCAGTATTTT
TRBJ2-1	NA	TRBV27	12	few	CASNTGLNEQFF	TGTGCCAGCAACACGGGGTTAAATGAGCAGTTCTTC
TRBJ1-4	NA	TRBV4-1	16	NA	CASSLSPRGGGEKLFF	TGCGCCAGCAGTCTTAGCCCCAGGGGCGGGGGTGAAAAACTGTTTTTT
TRBJ2-5	NA	TRBV29-1	15	many	CSVDPSPLPAETQYF	TGCAGCGTTGATCCCTCCCCCCTCCCTGCGGAGACCCAGTACTTC
TRBJ2-7	TRBD2	TRBV27	15	many	CASSPLAGVSYEQYF	TGTGCCAGCAGTCCCCTAGCGGGGGTCTCCTACGAGCAGTACTTC
TRBJ1-2	NA	TRBV5-1	14	NA	CASSLSGFDYGYTF	TGCGCCAGCAGCTTGTCAGGTTTTGACTATGGCTACACCTTC
TRBJ2-1	NA	TRBV6-5	13	many	CASSFSPINEQFF	TGTGCCAGCAGTTTTTCCCCTATCAATGAGCAGTTCTTC
TRBJ2-7	NA	TRBV5-1	15	many	CASSLTGTASYEQYF	TGCGCCAGCAGCTTGACCGGGACGGCCTCCTACGAGCAGTACTTC
TRBJ1-2	TRBD1	TRBV12-3/TRBV12-4	19	few	CASSLSRTGGKKSNYGYTF	TGTGCCAGCAGTTTGTCGCGGACAGGAGGAAAGAAGAGTAACTATGGCTACACCTTC
TRBJ2-5	TRBD2	TRBV27	15	NA	CASSQSSGPGETQYF	TGTGCCAGCAGTCAATCTAGCGGACCGGGGGAGACCCAGTACTTC
TRBJ2-1	NA	TRBV9	16	few	CASSVGAGPNYNEQFF	TGTGCCAGCAGCGTAGGTGCGGGGCCAAATTACAATGAGCAGTTCTTC
TRBJ2-3	NA	TRBV4-3	14	many	CASSQELLWDTQYF	TGCGCCAGCAGCCAAGAGCTCCTGTGGGATACGCAGTATTTT
TRBJ1-1	TRBD1	TRBV7-9	16	NA	CASSSRDRGGGTEAFF	TGTGCCAGCAGCTCACGGGACAGGGGCGGGGGCACTGAAGCTTTCTTT
TRBJ2-1	NA	TRBV20-1	14	many	CSARDFVANNEQFF	TGCAGTGCTAGAGATTTTGTCGCAAACAATGAGCAGTTCTTC
TRBJ1-6	NA	TRBV12-3/TRBV12-4	18	many	CASSFEVRGARGNSPLHF	TGTGCCAGCAGTTTTGAGGTCCGGGGGGCCCGAGGCAATTCACCCCTCCACTTT
TRBJ2-4	NA	TRBV7-6	13	NA	CASSLTGTDIQYF	TGTGCCAGCAGCTTGACAGGGACTGACATTCAGTACTTC